The present TCR beta chain was sequenced within a study of shared clonotypes between healthy human individuals. Study results and caveats: Researchers sampled blood only, noting tissue repertoires likely differ.

The CDR3 totals 12 residues. The V and J ends lost 7 bases and 2 bases, in that order; junction bases with no gene match: 3. CDR1 is SQVTM and CDR2 is ANQGSEA in the germline V gene. Worth noting for this clone: Its specificity is not known. The identical CDR3 is also encoded by other nucleotide sequences in the sample.

Assay: immunoSEQ multiplex PCR; the TCRdb copy retains only in-frame clones and omits some. The sample holds a few hundred thousand clones, approximately 97% seen once. The chain carries TRBV29-1 and TRBJ1-1, with 8 bases matching TRBD1. The sequence was collected from a woman in her 30s in good health. Sequences were obtained from naive CD4+ T cells sorted from blood. Regarding subset: CD45RA+ positively selected. This chain's CDR3 is CSAGQGNTEAFF. Written as DNA, the CDR3 is TGCAGCGCCGGACAGGGCAACACTGAAGCTTTCTTT.